The 11 T cell receptor beta chains listed next were all sequenced from one sample in a study of beta chain features in type 1 diabetes. Expressed TCRB transcripts were sequenced, since all the RNA that had been isolated was reverse transcribed. TCRdb keeps only in-frame clones here, not all; method: immunoSEQ multiplex PCR. The profile covers about 250,000 clones, with around 14% appearing a single time and more than 0.02% taken by the ten largest. The sequenced sample consisted of naive CD4+ T cells from blood. All receptors derive from a woman aged 35 to 49 in good health.

This clone was seen only once. The chain carries TRBV27 and TRBJ2-7; D is perhaps TRBD1 (6 bases). From germline, CDR1 is MNHEY and CDR2 SMNVEV (reference sequence). Trimming removed 8 bases at V and 3 bases at J, with 20 bases between. CDR3 size: 15 residues. CDR3 protein: CASEKPGTQIYEQYF. The CDR3 coding sequence is TGTGCCAGCGAAAAACCCGGGACACAAATCTACGAGCAGTACTTC.

J is TRBJ1-2 and V is TRBV20-1, with D possibly TRBD1 on 6 matching bases. V was trimmed by 3 bases and J by 7 bases, leaving 6 bases between them. This CDR3 is 10 amino acids long. Germline loops: CDR1 DFQATT, CDR2 SNEGSKA (reference sequence). The CDR3 here is CSARTGGYTF. The CDR3 region has the DNA TGCAGTGCTAGGACAGGTGGCTACACCTTC.

This rearrangement joins TRBV4-1 to TRBJ1-2, with 7 bases lining up with TRBD1. In germline, CDR1 is MGHRA, CDR2 YSYEKL. Trimming cost V 0 bases and J 3 bases; bases outside gene matches: 1. There are 14 residues in the CDR3. CDR3 nucleotide sequence: TGCGCCAGCAGCCAAGATACAGGGGACTATGGCTACACCTTC. This sequence encodes CASSQDTGDYGYTF.

CDR3 in DNA: TGTGCCAGCCCTGGGGGGGACAGGGGGCTCGATGGCTACACCTTC. Its protein product is CASPGGDRGLDGYTF. J is TRBJ1-2 and V is TRBV2, with 12 bases aligning to TRBD1. J lost 6 bases, V lost 8 bases, and 10 bases had no gene match. The CDR3 spans 15 residues. CDR1 is SNHLY and CDR2 is FYNNEI in the germline V gene.

The genes are TRBV5-8 and TRBJ1-6; weak D call: TRBD1 (6 bases). The V end lost 4 bases, the J end lost 11 bases, and 16 bases lay between the germline ends. Germline V gene lookup returns CDR1 SGHTS and CDR2 YDEGEE. There are 14 residues in the CDR3. The CDR3 here is CASSRTDRGPPLHF. For the CDR3, the DNA is TGTGCCAGCAGCAGGACGGACAGAGGGCCACCCCTCCACTTT.

This clone was recorded a few times. The V gene is TRBV11-2, the J gene TRBJ2-5; D is possibly TRBD2 (7 bases). The CDR3 has 16 residues. Germline V gene sequence: CDR1 SGHAT, CDR2 FQNNGV. Trimming removed 8 bases at V and 5 bases at J, with 24 bases between. The CDR3 DNA reads as TGTGCCAGCGCCGCTCCCCTCTGGGGGGGCGACGAGACCCAGTACTTC. Translating gives CASAAPLWGGDETQYF.

CDR3 DNA sequence: TGTGCCAGCAGTTATTGGAGCTCTGGGGCCAACGTCCTGACTTTC. Its translation is CASSYWSSGANVLTF. V is TRBV6-5 and J is TRBJ2-6; no clear D. Trimming left V 3 bases short and J 0 bases short, with 6 bases between. CDR1 and CDR2 (germline): MNHEY, SVGAGI. The CDR3 consists of 15 residues.

The J gene is TRBJ2-2, the V gene TRBV19; TRBD2 is a possible D gene (6 bases). The V end was cut by 2 bases, the J end by 4 bases, with 8 bases between. The germline V gene has CDR1 LNHDA and CDR2 SQIVND (reference sequence). The CDR3 has 14 residues. The CDR3 loop is CASSILGGTGELFF. The CDR3 nucleotides read TGTGCCAGTAGTATATTGGGGGGCACCGGGGAGCTGTTTTTT.

This clone was counted only a few times. The V and J genes are TRBV15 and TRBJ2-5; 9 nucleotides align to TRBD1. V dropped 3 bases and J dropped 9; count of bases not matched to a gene: 11. Germline lookup yields CDR1 LNHNV and CDR2 YYDKDF (reference sequence). The CDR3 is 15 amino acids. DNA for the CDR3: TGTGCCACCAGCAGGGACTGGACAGGGGCCCGGGCCCAGTACTTC. It encodes CATSRDWTGARAQYF.

The chain recombines TRBV7-9 with TRBJ1-1; the match to TRBD1 covers 10 bases. CDR3 length equals 14 residues. After removal of 5 bases from V and 6 bases from J, the junction contained 6 bases not matched to a gene. The germline gives CDR1 SEHNR, CDR2 FQNEAQ (reference sequence). DNA for the CDR3: TGTGCCAGCAGCCCGGGACAGGGGAGGGCTGAAGCTTTCTTT. Translating gives CASSPGQGRAEAFF.

The rearrangement links TRBV4-3 to TRBJ2-5; 8 bases are a match to TRBD1. The CDR3 is made up of 16 amino acids. J was trimmed by 4 bases and V by 0 bases; bases with no gene match: 7. CDR1 LGHNA and CDR2 YSLEER come from the germline V gene. The CDR3 DNA reads TGCGCCAGCAGCCAAGATGGGACAGGAGAGGCAGAGACCCAGTACTTC. Translation: CASSQDGTGEAETQYF.